Listed below are T cell receptor beta chains from one sample, sequenced in a study of T cell clones after liver transplantation. This table comes from immunoSEQ multiplex PCR, and its TCRdb copy is limited to in-frame clones, with some not included. Here the sample spans under 20,000 clones, 80% to 90% being singletons. The input for sequencing was CD8+ T cells from blood, taken approximately 3.5 years after liver transplant. These receptors originate from a human patient who received a liver transplant. Some T cells may be transferred from the graft donor. The CDR3 runs from the conserved cysteine through the conserved F or W. A D gene is named only where the DNA matches it firmly. Size is omitted from some rows. Given values are once, few, many or a class for expanded clones.

D	J	length	size	V	CDR3	DNA
TRBD1	TRBJ2-3	17	.	TRBV28	CASTPVDRGGYTDTQYF	TGTGCCAGCACCCCCGTGGACAGGGGAGGATACACAGATACGCAGTATTTT
.	TRBJ2-4	13	.	TRBV7-9	CASSEGAKNIQYF	TGTGCCAGCAGCGAAGGAGCCAAAAACATTCAGTACTTC
.	TRBJ1-1	17	.	TRBV10-2	CASSEPGELPKDTEAFF	TGCGCCAGCAGTGAGCCGGGGGAGTTGCCCAAGGACACTGAAGCTTTCTTT
TRBD2	TRBJ2-2	18	.	TRBV14	CASSQPGTSNGNTGELFF	TGTGCCAGCAGCCAACCAGGGACTAGCAATGGGAACACCGGGGAGCTGTTTTTT
.	TRBJ2-1	16	.	TRBV15	CATSSPRDLGGNEQFF	TGTGCCACCAGCAGTCCTCGGGACCTTGGGGGAAATGAGCAGTTCTTC
.	TRBJ2-5	15	once	TRBV19	CASSVGQGGRETQYF	TGTGCCAGTAGTGTAGGACAGGGAGGGCGAGAGACCCAGTACTTC
.	TRBJ2-5	15	.	TRBV7-8	CASSPIRGNQETQYF	TGTGCCAGCAGCCCTATCCGGGGGAACCAAGAGACCCAGTACTTC
.	TRBJ1-1	11	.	TRBV30	CALITNTEAFF	TGTGCCTTGATCACAAATACTGAAGCTTTCTTT
TRBD1	TRBJ2-5	15	.	TRBV9	CASSASDRGDETQYF	TGTGCCAGCAGCGCCAGTGACAGGGGGGACGAGACCCAGTACTTC
.	TRBJ2-7	16	.	TRBV7-9	CASSLAFGTLTYEQYF	TGTGCCAGCAGCTTAGCTTTCGGGACTCTTACCTACGAGCAGTACTTC
TRBD1	TRBJ1-1	14	.	TRBV28	CASSRQGRYTEAFF	TGTGCCAGCAGCCGACAGGGGAGATACACTGAAGCTTTCTTT
.	TRBJ2-3	14	.	TRBV2	CATRALGPSGTQYF	TGTGCCACCCGAGCCCTGGGCCCGAGTGGTACGCAGTATTTT
.	TRBJ1-1	13	.	TRBV14	CASRPGPNTEAFF	TGTGCCAGCAGACCCGGGCCGAACACTGAAGCTTTCTTT
.	TRBJ2-7	18	.	TRBV18	CASSPSSRQVNLFYEQYF	TGTGCCAGCTCACCTTCGTCAAGACAGGTTAACTTATTCTACGAGCAGTACTTC
.	TRBJ2-7	15	once	TRBV7-6	CASSLGGTLRGEQYF	TGTGCCAGCAGCTTAGGGGGGACCCTTCGCGGCGAGCAGTACTTC
TRBD2	TRBJ2-1	15	.	TRBV19	CASSIVLAGGHEQFF	TGTGCCAGTAGTATTGTCCTAGCGGGAGGGCACGAGCAGTTCTTC
.	TRBJ1-4	18	.	TRBV4-3	CASSQEGRGIVLKEKLFF	TGCGCCAGCAGCCAAGAGGGGAGGGGAATCGTACTAAAAGAAAAACTGTTTTTT
.	TRBJ1-5	15	.	TRBV7-9	CASSPGIGGRQPQHF	TGTGCCAGCAGCCCGGGGATAGGGGGGCGTCAGCCCCAGCATTTT
.	TRBJ2-1	15	.	TRBV4-1	CASSQENGPYNEQFF	TGCGCCAGCAGCCAAGAGAACGGCCCCTACAATGAGCAGTTCTTC
.	TRBJ1-5	15	.	TRBV27	CASRQGPSINQPQHF	TGTGCCAGCCGGCAGGGACCTAGTATCAATCAGCCCCAGCATTTT
.	TRBJ2-1	12	.	TRBV27	CASSQGLNEQFF	TGTGCCAGCAGTCAGGGATTAAACGAGCAGTTCTTC
.	TRBJ1-1	12	once	TRBV29-1	CSVEDNEPGAFF	TGCAGCGTTGAAGATAACGAGCCGGGGGCTTTCTTT
.	TRBJ1-5	14	.	TRBV7-9	CASSLGQSNQPQHF	TGTGCCAGCAGCTTAGGGCAGAGCAATCAGCCCCAGCATTTT
.	TRBJ1-2	13	few	TRBV11-1	CASSPRGDYGYTF	TGTGCCAGCAGCCCACGGGGAGACTATGGCTACACCTTC
.	TRBJ1-5	13	.	TRBV4-3	CASSQDINQPQHF	TGCGCCAGCAGCCAAGATATCAATCAGCCCCAGCATTTT
.	TRBJ2-5	15	.	TRBV5-4	CASSPFGPLRETQYF	TGTGCCAGCAGCCCCTTCGGACCCCTCCGGGAGACCCAGTACTTC
TRBD1	TRBJ2-3	15	.	TRBV19	CASSIGTVGTDTQYF	TGTGCCAGTAGTATTGGGACAGTCGGCACAGATACGCAGTATTTT
TRBD2	TRBJ2-7	16	.	TRBV11-2	CASTNSLAGASYEQYF	TGTGCCAGCACCAACTCCCTAGCGGGGGCCTCCTACGAGCAGTACTTC
TRBD1	TRBJ2-1	16	.	TRBV11-2	CASSSLQGATDNEQFF	TGTGCCAGCAGCTCCTTACAGGGGGCGACGGACAATGAGCAGTTCTTC
.	TRBJ1-5	14	.	TRBV21-1	CASSRRAINQPQHF	TGTGCCAGCAGCCGCCGGGCCATCAATCAGCCCCAGCATTTT
.	TRBJ2-1	16	.	TRBV7-9	CASNRGTGSPNNEQFF	TGTGCCAGCAATAGGGGAACGGGTTCTCCTAACAATGAGCAGTTCTTC
TRBD2	TRBJ2-7	15	.	TRBV11-2	CASSLGGSISYEQYF	TGTGCCAGCAGCTTAGGCGGGAGTATTTCCTACGAGCAGTACTTC
.	TRBJ2-1	15	.	TRBV2	CASGDLESSYNEQFF	TGTGCCAGTGGAGACCTAGAGAGCTCCTACAATGAGCAGTTCTTC
.	TRBJ2-7	17	.	TRBV7-9	CASSPSSTGFYSYEQYF	TGTGCCAGCAGCCCTTCCTCTACAGGTTTTTACTCCTACGAGCAGTACTTC
.	TRBJ2-1	14	.	TRBV27	CASKSSSSYNEQFF	TGTGCCAGTAAGTCCTCAAGCTCCTACAATGAGCAGTTCTTC
.	TRBJ1-2	15	.	TRBV7-9	CASSLKGDGLYGYTF	TGTGCCAGCAGCTTAAAAGGGGACGGCTTGTATGGCTACACCTTC
.	TRBJ2-1	13	.	TRBV7-9	CASSWDSSNEQFF	TGTGCCAGCAGCTGGGACTCCTCCAATGAGCAGTTCTTC
.	TRBJ2-2	15	.	TRBV11-2	CASSSPGLNTGELFF	TGTGCCAGCAGCTCGCCAGGCCTGAACACCGGGGAGCTGTTTTTT
TRBD1	TRBJ2-1	13	.	TRBV27	CASSPPQGNEQFF	TGTGCCAGCAGTCCCCCACAGGGGAATGAGCAGTTCTTC
.	TRBJ1-2	12	.	TRBV28	CASSFSGRGYTF	TGTGCCAGCAGTTTTTCGGGACGCGGCTACACCTTC
.	TRBJ2-3	15	.	TRBV29-1	CSVEDKPGAIDTQYF	TGCAGCGTTGAAGATAAGCCGGGAGCAATAGATACGCAGTATTTT
TRBD2	TRBJ2-1	19	.	TRBV11-2	CASSLTDKTSGRRGGEQFF	TGTGCCAGCAGCTTAACCGATAAGACTAGCGGGAGGCGGGGGGGTGAGCAGTTCTTC
.	TRBJ1-1	15	.	TRBV5-4	CASSSFRVLNTEAFF	TGTGCCAGCAGCTCGTTCAGGGTCTTGAACACTGAAGCTTTCTTT
.	TRBJ2-7	14	.	TRBV10-3	CAISESSSPYEQYF	TGTGCCATCAGTGAGTCGTCTAGCCCATACGAGCAGTACTTC
TRBD2	TRBJ2-1	13	.	TRBV6-1	CASTGLANPEQFF	TGTGCCAGCACGGGACTAGCAAACCCTGAGCAGTTCTTC
.	TRBJ1-5	16	.	TRBV25-1	CASSEYGVDGNQPQHF	TGTGCCAGCAGTGAATATGGGGTAGATGGCAATCAGCCCCAGCATTTT
.	TRBJ1-1	13	.	TRBV28	CASSLRGNTEAFF	TGTGCCAGCAGTTTACGGGGGAACACTGAAGCTTTCTTT
TRBD1	TRBJ2-1	18	few	TRBV5-1	CASSLFPTGVDSYNEQFF	TGCGCCAGCAGCTTGTTTCCGACAGGGGTCGACTCCTACAATGAGCAGTTCTTC
.	TRBJ2-1	15	few	TRBV5-1	CASSLDRVSYNEQFF	TGCGCCAGCAGCTTGGACAGGGTTTCCTACAATGAGCAGTTCTTC
.	TRBJ1-1	13	once	TRBV7-9	CASSLPGTAEAFF	TGTGCCAGCAGCTTACCAGGGACGGCTGAAGCTTTCTTT